These 7 T cell receptor beta chains came from one sample sequenced in a study of blood T cell repertoires in COVID-19. The assay was immunoSEQ multiplex PCR, and TCRdb's table has in-frame clones only and misses some. Here the sample spans a few hundred thousand clones, more than 75% being singletons. Sequenced input: PBMCs or T cells enriched from blood (not recorded which). The receptors stem from a man aged 25-45 years who had recovered from COVID-19.

The CDR3: CASSRKTRGEAFF. The CDR3 DNA sequence: TGTGCCAGCAGCAGAAAAACGAGGGGGGAAGCTTTCTTT. The rearrangement uses TRBV11-1 and TRBJ1-1, with D possibly matching TRBD1 (6 bases). Trimming removed 5 bases at V and 8 bases at J, with 15 bases between. CDR3 length equals 13 residues. The germline V gene has CDR1 SGHAT and CDR2 FQDESV (reference sequence).

The genes are TRBV1 and TRBJ2-5; TRBD1 is the table's D call and was not checked against the DNA. TRBV1 is shown as a pseudogene. The CDR3 is made up of 15 amino acids. CDR3 coding DNA: TGCACCAGCAGCCATCACCGGGACAGGGGCGAGACCCAGTACTTC. It is translated as CTSSHHRDRGETQYF.

This sequence joins TRBV6-5 and TRBJ2-2, with 7 bases matching TRBD1. CDR3 length: 14 residues. CDR1 MNHEY and CDR2 SVGAGI come from the germline V gene. V trimming: 10 bases; J trimming: 7 bases; junction bases outside the gene matches: 12. For the CDR3, the DNA is TGTGCCACTCGACAGGGTAATTTTGACGGGGAGCTGTTTTTT. It codes for CATRQGNFDGELFF.

The J gene is TRBJ2-7, the V gene TRBV4-2; 9 bases agree with TRBD2. CDR3 length: 19 residues. Trimming took 2 bases from V and 2 from J; bases not matched to a gene: 16. Germline V lookup: CDR1 LGHNA, CDR2 YNFKEQ. The CDR3, as DNA: TGTGCCAGCAGCCAACGAGGGGTGGCTAGCGGGGAACAGGCCTACGAGCAGTACTTC. It encodes CASSQRGVASGEQAYEQYF.

The chain joins TRBV30 to TRBJ1-5; no clear D. There are 15 residues in the CDR3. Germline CDR1 GTSNPN, CDR2 SVGIG (reference sequence). V lost 5 bases and J lost 0, with 14 bases in between. The CDR3 nucleotides are TGTGCCTGGTCGGCCGGTACTACTAGCAATCAGCCCCAGCATTTT. It codes for CAWSAGTTSNQPQHF.

The V gene is TRBV24-1, the J gene TRBJ1-6; 9 bases map to TRBD1. J was trimmed by 10 bases and V by 1 base; bases with no gene match: 7. Germline CDR1 KGHDR, CDR2 SFDVKD. The CDR3 has 16 residues. This CDR3 reads CATSDLQGQGESPLHF. The CDR3 DNA sequence: TGTGCCACCAGTGATTTACAGGGACAGGGAGAATCACCCCTCCACTTT.

The CDR3 DNA reads TGTGCCAGCAGCCGGACTAGCGGGGGGGCTTTCTTC. It yields the protein CASSRTSGGAFF. The V gene is TRBV3-1 (or the pseudogene TRBV3-2), the J gene TRBJ2-1; 15 positions agree with TRBD2. V gave up 4 bases and J gave up 16 bases; unmatched junction bases: 2. Germline V lookup: CDR1 LGHDT, CDR2 YNNKEL (reference sequence). The length of the CDR3 is 12 residues.